In its sample, the clone carrying this T cell receptor beta chain was seen once. V trimming: 1 base; J trimming: 7 bases; junction bases outside the gene matches: 8. Germline values: CDR1 LGHDT, CDR2 YNNKEL (reference sequence). This CDR3 is 16 amino acids long. This sample is drawn from a study of blood T cell repertoires in COVID-19. The repertoire was sequenced with immunoSEQ multiplex PCR; TCRdb's copy has only in-frame clones and lacks some. The sample carries 40,000 to 60,000 clones, about four fifths recorded once. This chain uses TRBV3-1 (or the pseudogene TRBV3-2) with TRBJ1-1; 11 positions match TRBD1. This sequence originates from a man between 45 and 60 years old with acute or convalescent COVID-19. The specimen was peripheral blood. DNA for the CDR3: TGTGCCAGCAGCCAAGGGATGGGGACAGGGGGGAATGAAGCTTTCTTT. Translating gives CASSQGMGTGGNEAFF.